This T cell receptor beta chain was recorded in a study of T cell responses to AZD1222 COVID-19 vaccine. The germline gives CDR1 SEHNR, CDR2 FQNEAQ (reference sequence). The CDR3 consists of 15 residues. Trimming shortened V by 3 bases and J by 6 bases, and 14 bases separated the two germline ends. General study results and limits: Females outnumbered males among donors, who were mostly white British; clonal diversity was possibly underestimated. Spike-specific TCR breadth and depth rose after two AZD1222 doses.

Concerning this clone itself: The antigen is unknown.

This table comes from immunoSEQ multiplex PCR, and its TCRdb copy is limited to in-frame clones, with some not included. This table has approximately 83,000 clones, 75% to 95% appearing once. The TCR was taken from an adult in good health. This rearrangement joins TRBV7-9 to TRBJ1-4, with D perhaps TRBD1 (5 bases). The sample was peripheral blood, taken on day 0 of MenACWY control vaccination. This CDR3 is CASSLGRDQDEKLFF. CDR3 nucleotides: TGTGCCAGCAGCTTGGGACGGGACCAAGATGAAAAACTGTTTTTT.